The clone carrying this T cell receptor beta chain was counted only a few times. Its target is not known. The sample belongs to a study of T cells after yellow fever vaccination. General study results and limits: Weaker overall was a secondary response that nonetheless peaked faster, on day 5 versus 15. Contaminating bulk clonotypes could be abundant in FACS-sorted repertoires.

The V gene end was trimmed by 10 bases and the J gene end by 4 bases; junction bases not matched to a gene: 7. In germline, CDR1 is ENHRY, CDR2 SYGVKD. The CDR3 runs 15 residues. A single record per CDR3 protein comes from TCRdb applying MiXCR to the 5' RACE reads. The sample has fewer than 150,000 distinct CDR3 sequences, roughly 7.9% seen once. The origin of this receptor is a young man who received the YFV17D yellow fever vaccine. The sample here was CD4+ T cells sorted from PBMCs, taken more than 35 days after the first yellow fever vaccination. This chain connects TRBV10-3 to TRBJ2-1, with TRBD2 matching 13 bases. CDR3 DNA: TGTGCCACCCAGACTAGCGGGGGGACTTACAATGAGCAGTTCTTC. This sequence encodes CATQTSGGTYNEQFF.